Presented here are 25 T cell receptor beta chains from one specimen sequenced in a study of somatic mutations in cytotoxic T cells in rheumatoid arthritis. Sequencing used immunoSEQ multiplex PCR; TCRdb keeps in-frame clones, though not all of them. Of roughly 2,300 clones detected, roughly 86% appear once; the ten largest clones hold around two fifths. Sequenced sample: CD8+ T cells sorted from blood. The receptors were sampled from an adult with rheumatoid arthritis.

The J gene is TRBJ1-6, the V gene TRBV5-5; the D gene is possibly TRBD1 (6 bases). Germline-derived CDR1 and CDR2 are SGHKS and YYEKEE (reference sequence). The ends were cut back, 5 bases at V and 10 bases at J, with 19 bases in the middle. The CDR3 sequence is 15 residues long. In DNA, the CDR3 is TGTGCCAGCAGACCTGACGGGTCGGGGGGCTCACCCCTCCACTTT. This encodes CASRPDGSGGSPLHF. Filled out from reference TRBV5-5 and TRBJ1-6, the complete variable domain reads DAGVTQSPTHLIKTRGQQVTLRCSPISGHKSVSWYQQVLGQGPQFIFQYYEKEERGRGNFPDRFSARQFPNYSSELNVNALLLGDSALYLCASRPDGSGGSPLHFGNGTRLTVT.

The chain has TRBV4-1 and TRBJ2-1, with 7 positions matching TRBD1. J was trimmed by 8 bases and V by 2 bases; bases with no gene match: 18. CDR1 is MGHRA and CDR2 is YSYEKL in the germline V gene. The CDR3 extends over 18 amino acids. The CDR3 sequence is CASSQTPAGTAALDEQFF. The CDR3 DNA reads as TGCGCCAGCAGCCAAACCCCGGCCGGGACAGCCGCCTTGGATGAGCAGTTCTTC.

V is TRBV7-8 and J is TRBJ2-7, with D perhaps matching TRBD1 (7 bases). The CDR3 totals 16 residues. Germline values: CDR1 SGHVS, CDR2 FQNEAQ. The V end was cut by 3 bases, the J end by 1 base, with 16 bases between. In DNA form, the CDR3 reads TGTGCCAGCAGCTTTCCAAAGGCAGGGGGGTCCTACGAGCAGTACTTC. Translated: CASSFPKAGGSYEQYF.

The V call is TRBV9, the J call TRBJ2-1; D ambiguous. The CDR3 has 12 amino acids. CDR1 is SGDLS and CDR2 is YYNGEE in the germline V gene. V gave up 0 bases and J gave up 9 bases, with 7 bases separating them. The DNA of the CDR3 is TGTGCCAGCAGCGTAGCTACGGGTGAGCAGTTCTTC. It encodes CASSVATGEQFF.

This clone was observed once. This chain uses TRBV28 with TRBJ1-5; D not certain. This CDR3 has 15 amino acids. V lost 6 bases, J lost 0 bases, and 12 bases lay in between. Per germline, CDR1 MDHEN and CDR2 SYDVKM. The DNA of the CDR3 is TGTGCCAGCAGCATCGATGGATCTAGCAATCAGCCCCAGCATTTT. Protein product: CASSIDGSSNQPQHF.

The V gene is TRBV18, the J gene TRBJ2-3; perhaps TRBD1 as D (6 bases). V gave up 4 bases and J gave up 5 bases, with 16 bases separating them. The CDR3 length is 15 residues. Germline V gene sequence: CDR1 KGHSH, CDR2 LQKENI. The CDR3 region is CASSLTRGSGDTQYF. The CDR3 bases are TGTGCCAGCTCACTCACCAGGGGATCTGGAGATACGCAGTATTTT.

This clone was seen only once. The chain is built from TRBV9 and TRBJ2-7, with a tentative D call TRBD2 (7 bases). The germline V gene encodes CDR1 SGDLS and CDR2 YYNGEE. This CDR3 is built from 15 residues. Between the trimmed V and J ends, which lost 3 bases and 2 bases, there was a span of 15 bases. For the CDR3, the DNA is TGTGCCAGCAGCGGGAGCGGGACAACTACCTACGAGCAGTACTTC. Translation: CASSGSGTTTYEQYF.

This clone was observed a single time. V usage is TRBV7-8 and J usage is TRBJ2-7; tentatively, D is TRBD1 (5 bases). The CDR3 is made up of 13 amino acids. Per the germline V gene, CDR1 is SGHVS and CDR2 is FQNEAQ. V dropped 1 base and J dropped 7 bases, with 11 bases sitting between them. The CDR3 DNA sequence: TGTGCCAGCAGCTTAGGACAGTTCACTGAGCAGTACTTC. Its protein is CASSLGQFTEQYF.

The J gene is TRBJ2-7, the V gene TRBV6-6, with D perhaps being TRBD1 or TRBD2 (5 bases each). CDR3 size: 15 residues. Germline assignment: CDR1 MNHNY and CDR2 SVGAGI (reference sequence). Trimming left V 0 bases short and J 3 bases short, with 12 bases between. The CDR3: CASSYSTDGGYEQYF. The DNA for the CDR3 is TGTGCCAGCAGTTACTCGACAGACGGAGGCTACGAGCAGTACTTC.

The V call is TRBV28, the J call TRBJ2-7; 7 bases map to TRBD1. The junction had 8 bases not matched to a gene; V was cut back by 2 bases and J by 7 bases. Per the germline V gene, CDR1 is MDHEN and CDR2 is SYDVKM. The CDR3 runs to 14 residues. The CDR3 sequence is CASSLTVEQGEQYF. The CDR3 coding sequence is TGTGCCAGCAGTTTAACGGTTGAACAGGGGGAGCAGTACTTC.

This chain uses TRBV11-2 with TRBJ2-7; 10 nucleotides agree with TRBD1. This CDR3 is 14 amino acids long. J gave up 3 bases and V 1 base, and 0 bases lay outside the gene matches. Germline values: CDR1 SGHAT, CDR2 FQNNGV. The CDR3 bases are TGTGCCAGCAGCTTAGGGACAGGGGGCTACGAGCAGTACTTC. Translating gives CASSLGTGGYEQYF.

V is TRBV19 and J is TRBJ1-5; 12 nucleotides line up with TRBD1. The ends lost 6 bases at V and 3 bases at J; junction bases unmatched: 3. CDR3 length: 15 amino acids. Germline CDR1 is LNHDA and CDR2 is SQIVND (reference sequence). The CDR3 loop reads CASSGTGGFNQPQHF. The CDR3 DNA sequence: TGTGCCAGTAGCGGGACAGGGGGCTTCAATCAGCCCCAGCATTTT. Looking up the rest from reference TRBV19 and TRBJ1-5 gives the full variable domain: DGGITQSPKYLFRKEGQNVTLSCEQNLNHDAMYWYRQDPGQGLRLIYYSQIVNDFQKGDIAEGYSVSREKKESFPLTVTSAQKNPTAFYLCASSGTGGFNQPQHFGDGTRLSIL.

The chain is built from TRBV11-2 and TRBJ1-2; D unclear. Trimming took 1 base from V and 7 from J, leaving 10 bases between them. This CDR3 has 13 residues. CDR1 SGHAT and CDR2 FQNNGV come from the germline V gene. The CDR3 bases are TGTGCCAGCAGCTTAGGGATTTTGGGTGGCTACACCTTC. Encoded protein: CASSLGILGGYTF.

The rearrangement joins TRBV6-6 to TRBJ2-1; unclear D gene. The CDR3 runs 16 residues. Trimming removed 2 bases from V and 4 bases from J, with 15 bases in between. CDR1 and CDR2 from the germline V gene are MNHNY and SVGAGI (reference sequence). The CDR3 loop is CASSYPSASQYNEQFF. DNA of the CDR3: TGTGCCAGCAGTTACCCCTCGGCCAGCCAGTACAATGAGCAGTTCTTC.

This chain uses TRBV6-5 with TRBJ2-1; 9 bases are a match to TRBD2. Germline CDR1 and CDR2: MNHEY and SVGAGI. The CDR3 contains 15 residues. V lost 6 bases, J lost 4 bases, and 7 bases stayed unmatched. In DNA, the CDR3 is TGTGCCAGCAGCTTTAGCGGGGGTCCTTACAATGAGCAGTTCTTC. It translates to CASSFSGGPYNEQFF.

The chain uses TRBV27 and TRBJ1-5; 8 bases align to TRBD1. Per germline, CDR1 MNHEY and CDR2 SMNVEV (reference sequence). The V segment lost 2 bases and the J segment 3 bases; nucleotides outside the gene matches: 3. The CDR3 length is 15 residues. The CDR3, as DNA: TGTGCCAGCAGTTTAGCAGGGGGCGTCAATCAGCCCCAGCATTTT. Protein sequence: CASSLAGGVNQPQHF.

The V and J genes are TRBV28 and TRBJ2-3, with D perhaps given as TRBD1 or TRBD2 (5 bases each). Germline CDR1 is MDHEN and CDR2 is SYDVKM. Trimming shortened V by 5 bases and J by 6 bases, and 15 bases separated the two germline ends. The CDR3 consists of 14 residues. CDR3 region: CASSMTGQRDTQYF. The DNA of the CDR3 is TGTGCCAGCAGTATGACGGGGCAGCGGGATACGCAGTATTTT.

This chain links TRBV9 with TRBJ2-7; D may be TRBD2 (5 bases). The V end lost 4 bases, the J end lost 3 bases, and 11 bases lay between the germline ends. The CDR3 extends over 13 amino acids. Germline CDR1 is SGDLS and CDR2 is YYNGEE. The CDR3 protein is CASSLGLHYEQYF. The CDR3, as DNA: TGTGCCAGCAGCCTAGGACTTCACTACGAGCAGTACTTC.

The chain is built from TRBV20-1 and TRBJ2-1, with D perhaps matching TRBD2 (6 bases). Deletions cut 2 bases from V and 9 bases from J, with 8 bases between. Germline V gene lookup returns CDR1 DFQATT and CDR2 SNEGSKA (reference sequence). This CDR3 has 11 residues. The CDR3, as DNA: TGCAGTGCTAGATTGGGGGGTGAGCAGTTCTTC. As protein: CSARLGGEQFF.

The genes are TRBV6-5 and TRBJ2-7; 8 bases map to TRBD1. The length of the CDR3 is 14 residues. Trimming took 2 bases from V and 3 from J; bases not matched to a gene: 3. Per the germline V gene, CDR1 is MNHEY and CDR2 is SVGAGI. This chain's CDR3 is CASSYGTGGYEQYF. In nucleotides, the CDR3 is TGTGCCAGCAGTTACGGGACAGGAGGCTACGAGCAGTACTTC.

V usage is TRBV2 and J usage is TRBJ2-5; 10 bases match TRBD1. This CDR3 region has 16 residues. Germline CDR1 reads SNHLY; CDR2 reads FYNNEI. V shed 3 bases and J 4 bases; nucleotides not matched to a gene: 8. Written as DNA, the CDR3 is TGTGCCAGCAGTGAGGGACAGGGGTTGGGTAGAGAGACCCAGTACTTC. Translating it yields CASSEGQGLGRETQYF.

This chain uses TRBV25-1 with TRBJ1-3; maybe TRBD1 (5 bases). V was cut by 8 bases and J by 0 bases, with 8 bases left in between. The CDR3 length is 13 residues. The germline gives CDR1 MGHDK, CDR2 SYGVNS. Here the CDR3 DNA reads TGTGCCAGCTCGACAGTCTCTGGAAACACCATATATTTT. Protein product: CASSTVSGNTIYF.

The V gene is TRBV5-5, the J gene TRBJ2-7; tentative D call: TRBD2 (5 bases). V shed 0 bases and J shed 2 bases, with 9 bases lying between them. The CDR3 loop spans 14 amino acids. Germline V gene lookup returns CDR1 SGHKS and CDR2 YYEKEE (reference sequence). CDR3 amino acids: CASSLVGVAYEQYF. CDR3 bases: TGTGCCAGCAGCTTGGTCGGGGTCGCCTACGAGCAGTACTTC.

V usage is TRBV5-5 and J usage is TRBJ1-4; possibly TRBD1 for D (6 bases). The V and J ends lost 0 bases and 6 bases respectively, with 15 bases between them. The germline V gene encodes CDR1 SGHKS and CDR2 YYEKEE (reference sequence). The CDR3 is 16 amino acids. In DNA form, the CDR3 reads TGTGCCAGCAGCTTGGGGCCCGGCAGGGGAGATGAAAAACTGTTTTTT. It specifies CASSLGPGRGDEKLFF.

The V and J genes are TRBV7-3 and TRBJ1-1; tentatively, D is TRBD1 (6 bases). From germline, CDR1 is SGHTA and CDR2 FQGTGA. Trimming cost V 5 bases and J 1 base, with 14 bases left between them. CDR3 length: 15 residues. The CDR3 nucleotides read TGTGCCAGCAGCCCCTGGGGGGGCGGGAACACTGAAGCTTTCTTT. Translation gives CASSPWGGGNTEAFF.